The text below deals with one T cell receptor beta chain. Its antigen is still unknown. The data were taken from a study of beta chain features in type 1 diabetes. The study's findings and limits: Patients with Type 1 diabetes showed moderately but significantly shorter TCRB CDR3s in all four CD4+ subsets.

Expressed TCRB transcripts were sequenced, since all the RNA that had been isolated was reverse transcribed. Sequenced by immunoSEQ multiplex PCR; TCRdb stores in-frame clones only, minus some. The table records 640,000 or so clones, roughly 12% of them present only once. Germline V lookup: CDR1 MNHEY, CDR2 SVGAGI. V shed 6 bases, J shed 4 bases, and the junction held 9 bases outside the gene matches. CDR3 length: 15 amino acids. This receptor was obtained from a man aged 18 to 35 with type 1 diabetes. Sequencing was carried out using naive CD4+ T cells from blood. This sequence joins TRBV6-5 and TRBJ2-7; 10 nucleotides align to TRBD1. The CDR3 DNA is TGTGCCAGCAGCAGTTATGGGACAGGGGTGTACGAGCAGTACTTC. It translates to CASSSYGTGVYEQYF.